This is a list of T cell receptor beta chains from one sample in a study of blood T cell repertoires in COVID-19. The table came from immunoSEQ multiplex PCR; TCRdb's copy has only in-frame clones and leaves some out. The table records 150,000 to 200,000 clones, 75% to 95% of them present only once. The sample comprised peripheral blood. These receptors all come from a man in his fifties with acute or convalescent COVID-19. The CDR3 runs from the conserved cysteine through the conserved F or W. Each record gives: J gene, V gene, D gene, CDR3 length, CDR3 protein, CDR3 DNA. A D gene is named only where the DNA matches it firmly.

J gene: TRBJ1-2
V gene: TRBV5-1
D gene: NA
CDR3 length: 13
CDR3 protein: CASSVGQSYGYTF
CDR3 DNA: TGCGCCAGCAGCGTAGGACAGTCCTATGGCTACACCTTC

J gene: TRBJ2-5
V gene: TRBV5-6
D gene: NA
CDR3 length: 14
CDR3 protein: CASRAYGGKETQYF
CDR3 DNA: TGTGCCAGCAGGGCCTATGGAGGGAAAGAGACCCAGTACTTC

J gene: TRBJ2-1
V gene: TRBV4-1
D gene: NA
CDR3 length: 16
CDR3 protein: CASSQLARSSYNEQFF
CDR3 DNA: TGCGCCAGCAGCCAACTAGCGAGGAGCTCCTACAATGAGCAGTTCTTC

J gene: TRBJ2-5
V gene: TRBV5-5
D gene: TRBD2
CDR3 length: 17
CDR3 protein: CASSHREGSGGLETQYF
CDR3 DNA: TGTGCCAGCAGCCATCGCGAGGGTAGCGGGGGGTTAGAGACCCAGTACTTC

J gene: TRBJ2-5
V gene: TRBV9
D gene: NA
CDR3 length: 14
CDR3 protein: CASSAGGAFETQYF
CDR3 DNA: TGTGCCAGCAGCGCCGGGGGTGCCTTTGAGACCCAGTACTTC

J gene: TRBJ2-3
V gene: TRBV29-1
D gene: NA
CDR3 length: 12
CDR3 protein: CSAYHLEDTQYF
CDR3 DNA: TGCAGCGCCTATCATTTAGAAGATACGCAGTATTTT

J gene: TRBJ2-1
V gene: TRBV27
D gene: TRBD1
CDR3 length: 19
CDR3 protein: CASSFLYGQGGSPYNEQFF
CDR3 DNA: TGTGCCAGCAGTTTTCTCTACGGACAGGGGGGATCCCCCTACAATGAGCAGTTCTTC

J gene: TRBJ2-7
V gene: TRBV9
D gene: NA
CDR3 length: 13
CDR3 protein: CASSVAAGYEQYF
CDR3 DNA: TGTGCCAGCAGCGTAGCAGCGGGTTACGAGCAGTACTTC

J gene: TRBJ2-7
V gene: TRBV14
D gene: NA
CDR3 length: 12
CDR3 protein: CASSQVGYEQYF
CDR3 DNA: TGTGCCAGCAGCCAAGTCGGCTACGAGCAGTACTTC

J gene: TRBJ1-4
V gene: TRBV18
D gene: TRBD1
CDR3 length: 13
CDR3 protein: CASERGLNEKLFF
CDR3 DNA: TGTGCCAGCGAAAGGGGGCTTAATGAAAAACTGTTTTTT

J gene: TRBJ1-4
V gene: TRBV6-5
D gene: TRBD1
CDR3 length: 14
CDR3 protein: CASSPADRVAKLFF
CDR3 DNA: TGTGCCAGCAGTCCCGCGGACAGGGTCGCAAAACTGTTTTTT

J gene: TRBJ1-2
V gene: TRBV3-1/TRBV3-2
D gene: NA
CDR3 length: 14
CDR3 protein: CASSRGTSVVGYTF
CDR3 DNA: TGTGCCAGCAGCCGTGGGACATCCGTCGTAGGCTACACCTTC

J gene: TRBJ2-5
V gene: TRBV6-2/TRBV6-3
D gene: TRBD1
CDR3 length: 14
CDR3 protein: CASSDPEGAETQYF
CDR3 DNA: TGTGCCAGCAGTGACCCCGAGGGGGCGGAGACCCAGTACTTC

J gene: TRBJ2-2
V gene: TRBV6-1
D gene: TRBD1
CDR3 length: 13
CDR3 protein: CASRGQGIGELFF
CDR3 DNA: TGTGCCAGCAGAGGACAGGGGATCGGGGAGCTGTTTTTT

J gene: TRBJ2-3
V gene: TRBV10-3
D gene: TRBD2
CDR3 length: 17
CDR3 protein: CAINDPGLAGIGDTQYF
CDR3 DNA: TGTGCCATCAACGATCCGGGACTAGCGGGAATAGGAGATACGCAGTATTTT